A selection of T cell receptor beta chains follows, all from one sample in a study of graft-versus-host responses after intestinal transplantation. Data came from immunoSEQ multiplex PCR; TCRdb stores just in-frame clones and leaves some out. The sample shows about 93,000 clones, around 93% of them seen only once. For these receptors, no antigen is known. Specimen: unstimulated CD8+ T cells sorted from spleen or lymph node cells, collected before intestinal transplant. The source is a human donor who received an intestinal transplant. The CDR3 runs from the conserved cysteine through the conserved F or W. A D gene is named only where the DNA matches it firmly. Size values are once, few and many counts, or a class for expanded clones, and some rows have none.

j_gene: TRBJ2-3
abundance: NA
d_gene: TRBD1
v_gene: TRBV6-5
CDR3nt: TGTGCCAGCAGTTCACAGGGGGGTGCAGATACGCAGTATTTT
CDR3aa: CASSSQGGADTQYF

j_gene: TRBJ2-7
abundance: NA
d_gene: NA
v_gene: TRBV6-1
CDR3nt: TGTGCCAGCAGTGAAGGAGGTGGGGGGAGCGAGCAGTACTTC
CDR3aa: CASSEGGGGSEQYF

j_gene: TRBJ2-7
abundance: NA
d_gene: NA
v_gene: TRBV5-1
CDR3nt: TGCGCCAGCAGCTTGGCGGGACTCAGCTCCTACGAGCAGTACTTC
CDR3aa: CASSLAGLSSYEQYF

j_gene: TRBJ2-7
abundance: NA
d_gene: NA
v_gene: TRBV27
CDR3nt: TGTGCCAGCAGTTTGGGCCAGTCCTACGAGCAGTACTTC
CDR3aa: CASSLGQSYEQYF

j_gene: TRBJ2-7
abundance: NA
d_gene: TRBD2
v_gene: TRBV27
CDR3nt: TGTGCCAGCAGTCTTAGCGGGAGATCCTACGAGCAGTACTTC
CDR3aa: CASSLSGRSYEQYF

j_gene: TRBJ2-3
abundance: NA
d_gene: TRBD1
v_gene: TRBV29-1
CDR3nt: TGCAGCGTCGAAACGCAGGGGGCGGGCGGGACAGATACGCAGTATTTT
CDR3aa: CSVETQGAGGTDTQYF

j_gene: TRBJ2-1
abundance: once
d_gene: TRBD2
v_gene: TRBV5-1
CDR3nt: TGCGCCAGCAGCTCCGGACTAGCTTTGTATGAGCAGTTCTTC
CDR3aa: CASSSGLALYEQFF

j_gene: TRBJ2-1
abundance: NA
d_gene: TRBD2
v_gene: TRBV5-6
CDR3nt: TGTGCCAGCAGTTACGCAACGACGACTAGCGGGGCCTACAATGAGCAGTTCTTC
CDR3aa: CASSYATTTSGAYNEQFF

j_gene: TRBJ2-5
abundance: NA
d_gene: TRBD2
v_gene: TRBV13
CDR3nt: TGTGCCAGCAGCTCGGCCGGGACTAGCGCCACCCTAGAGACCCAGTACTTC
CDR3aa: CASSSAGTSATLETQYF

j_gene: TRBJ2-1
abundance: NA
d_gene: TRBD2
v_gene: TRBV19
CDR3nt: TGTGCCAGTAGTACGGGGACTAGCGGGTACAATGAGCAGTTCTTC
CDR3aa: CASSTGTSGYNEQFF

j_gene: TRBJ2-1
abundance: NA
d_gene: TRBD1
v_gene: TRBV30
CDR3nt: TGTGCCTGGAGTGGGGGACAGGGGAACAATGAGCAGTTCTTC
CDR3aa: CAWSGGQGNNEQFF

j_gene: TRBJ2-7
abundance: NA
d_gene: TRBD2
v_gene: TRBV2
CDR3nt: TGTGCCAGCAGTGTTTCAGTAACCATAGCGGGATCGTACGAGCAGTACTTC
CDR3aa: CASSVSVTIAGSYEQYF

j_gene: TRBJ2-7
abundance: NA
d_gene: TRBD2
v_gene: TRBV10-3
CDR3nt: TGTGCCACCAATGATGGTAGCGGGAGAACACGCGAGCAGTACTTC
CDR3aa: CATNDGSGRTREQYF

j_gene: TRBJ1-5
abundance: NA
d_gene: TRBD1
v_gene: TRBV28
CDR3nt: TGTGCCAGCAGTTTAGGTCCGGGACAGGGAAATCAGCCCCAGCATTTT
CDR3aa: CASSLGPGQGNQPQHF

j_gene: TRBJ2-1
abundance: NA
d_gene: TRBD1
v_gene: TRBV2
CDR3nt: TGTGCCAGCAGTGGGCTGGGGGACAGGGGCTACAATGAGCAGTTCTTC
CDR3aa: CASSGLGDRGYNEQFF

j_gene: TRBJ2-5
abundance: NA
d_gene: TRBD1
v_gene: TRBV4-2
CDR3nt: TGTGCCAGCAGCCAAGAAGGGGGCCCGGGACAGGGCTGGCAAGAGACCCAGTACTTC
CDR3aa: CASSQEGGPGQGWQETQYF

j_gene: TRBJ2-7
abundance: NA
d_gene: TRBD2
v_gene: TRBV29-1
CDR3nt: TGCAGCGTTGGGCTAGCGGGAGGGCCGTTTGAGCAGTACTTC
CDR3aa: CSVGLAGGPFEQYF

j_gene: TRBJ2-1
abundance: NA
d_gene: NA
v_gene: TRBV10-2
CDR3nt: TGCGCCAGCAGTGAAACAGGTAATGAGCAGTTCTTC
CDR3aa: CASSETGNEQFF

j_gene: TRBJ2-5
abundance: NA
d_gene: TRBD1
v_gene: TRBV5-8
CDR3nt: TGTGCCAGCAGCTTGAACCGGGACAGGGGACCGTACCAAGAGACCCAGTACTTC
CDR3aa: CASSLNRDRGPYQETQYF

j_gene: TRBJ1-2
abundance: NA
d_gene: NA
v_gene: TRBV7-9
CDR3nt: TGTGCCAGCAGCACCGGCCTCTTGACAGGTGATAACTATGGCTACACCTTC
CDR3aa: CASSTGLLTGDNYGYTF

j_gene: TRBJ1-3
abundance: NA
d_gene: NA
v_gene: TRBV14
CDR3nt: TGTGCCAGCAGCCAAGTTGCGTACTCTGGAAACACCATATATTTT
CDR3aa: CASSQVAYSGNTIYF

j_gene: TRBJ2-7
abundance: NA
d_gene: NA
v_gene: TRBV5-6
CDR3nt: TGTGCCAGCAGCCCAGCGAGTTACACCTACGAGCAGTACTTC
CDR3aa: CASSPASYTYEQYF

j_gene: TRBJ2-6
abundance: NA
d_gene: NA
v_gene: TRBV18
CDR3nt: TGTGCCAGCTCACCACCCTTCGGCTCTGGGGCCAACGTCCTGACTTTC
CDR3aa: CASSPPFGSGANVLTF

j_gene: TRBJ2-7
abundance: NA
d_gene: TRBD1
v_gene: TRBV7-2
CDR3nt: TGTGCCAGCAGCTTCAGGAGGACAGGGTTCTACGAGCAGTACTTC
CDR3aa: CASSFRRTGFYEQYF

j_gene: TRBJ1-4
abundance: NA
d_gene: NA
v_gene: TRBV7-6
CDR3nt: TGTGCCAGCAGCTTAGCCATTGGCGGCCGCCTAGCAACTAATGAAAAACTGTTTTTT
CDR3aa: CASSLAIGGRLATNEKLFF

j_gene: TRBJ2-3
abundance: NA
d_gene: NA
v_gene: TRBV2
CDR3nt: TGTGCCAGCAGGACGGGACAAAATACAGATACGCAGTATTTT
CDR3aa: CASRTGQNTDTQYF

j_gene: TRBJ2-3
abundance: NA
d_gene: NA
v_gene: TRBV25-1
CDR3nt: TGTGCCAGCAGTGAATTAGAGGCTGCCATGCATACGCAGTATTTT
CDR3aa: CASSELEAAMHTQYF

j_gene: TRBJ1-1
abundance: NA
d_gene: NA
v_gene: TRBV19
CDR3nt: TGTGCCAGTAGTGAAGGACGGGGGAACACTGAAGCTTTCTTT
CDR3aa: CASSEGRGNTEAFF

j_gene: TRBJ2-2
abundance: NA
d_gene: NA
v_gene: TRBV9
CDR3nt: TGTGCCAGCAGCGACACTAGGGATACCGGGGAGCTGTTTTTT
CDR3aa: CASSDTRDTGELFF

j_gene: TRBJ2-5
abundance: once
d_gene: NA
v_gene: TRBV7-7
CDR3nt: TGTGCCAGCAGCTTAACGGACAGCCCCCAGGAGACCCAGTACTTC
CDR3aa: CASSLTDSPQETQYF

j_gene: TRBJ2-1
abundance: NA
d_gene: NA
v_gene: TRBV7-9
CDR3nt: TGTGCCAGCAGCTTAACGGCTAGCGTACGTTCCTACAATGAGCAGTTCTTC
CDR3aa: CASSLTASVRSYNEQFF

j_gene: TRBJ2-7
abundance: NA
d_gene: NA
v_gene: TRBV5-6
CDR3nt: TGTGCCAGCAGCTTAGGAGGCTACGAGCAGTACTTC
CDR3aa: CASSLGGYEQYF

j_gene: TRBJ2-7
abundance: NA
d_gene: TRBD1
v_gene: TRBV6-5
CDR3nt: TGTGCCAGCAGAAAGACAGGGGACTACGAGCAGTACTTC
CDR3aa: CASRKTGDYEQYF

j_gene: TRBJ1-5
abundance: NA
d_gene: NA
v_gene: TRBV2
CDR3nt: TGTGCCAGCAGTGATTGGCCCTCCAGGCCCCAGCATTTT
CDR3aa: CASSDWPSRPQHF

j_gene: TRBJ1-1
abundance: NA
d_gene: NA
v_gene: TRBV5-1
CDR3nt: TGCGCCAGCAGCCCCACAGGGAACACTGAAGCTTTCTTT
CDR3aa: CASSPTGNTEAFF

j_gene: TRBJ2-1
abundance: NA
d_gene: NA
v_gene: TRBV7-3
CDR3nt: TGTGCCAGCAGCTTAAACCCCGGAGGATACAATGAGCAGTTCTTC
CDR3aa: CASSLNPGGYNEQFF

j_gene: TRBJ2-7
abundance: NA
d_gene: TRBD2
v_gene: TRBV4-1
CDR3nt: TGCGCCAGCAGCCCCGACCCAACCGGGACTAGCGGCTTATCTTCCTACGAGCAGTACTTC
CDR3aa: CASSPDPTGTSGLSSYEQYF

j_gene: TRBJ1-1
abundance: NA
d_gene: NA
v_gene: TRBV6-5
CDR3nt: TGTGCCAGCACCCCTCTACCGGCGGGGAACACTGAAGCTTTCTTT
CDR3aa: CASTPLPAGNTEAFF

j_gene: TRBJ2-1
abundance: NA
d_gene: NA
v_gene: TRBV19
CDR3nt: TGTGCCACTCTCTCGAATGAGCAGTTCTTC
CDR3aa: CATLSNEQFF

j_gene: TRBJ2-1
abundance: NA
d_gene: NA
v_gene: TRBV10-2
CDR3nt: TGCGCCAGCAGTGATACGGGGATGGCCTACAATGAGCAGTTCTTC
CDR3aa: CASSDTGMAYNEQFF

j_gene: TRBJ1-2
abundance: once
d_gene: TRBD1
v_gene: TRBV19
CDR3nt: TGTGCCAGTAGTCCATTACAGGGGTTGGATGGCTACACCTTC
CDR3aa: CASSPLQGLDGYTF

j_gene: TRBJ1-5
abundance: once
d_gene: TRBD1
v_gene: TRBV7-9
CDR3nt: TGTGCCAGCAGCCCACAGGGGCACGGCAATCAGCCCCAGCATTTT
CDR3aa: CASSPQGHGNQPQHF